Listed below are T cell receptor beta chains from one sample, sequenced in a study of healthy donors' naive CD4 and CD8 T cells. TCRdb reprocessed the reads via MiXCR and lists one record per CDR3 protein. The data show approximately 180,000 distinct CDR3 sequences, about 70% seen once. Source material: naive CD4+ and CD8+ T cells sorted from blood, pooled from several donors. These receptors were taken from a pool of human donors in good health; the sample pools cells from several healthy donors. CDR3s include the opening cysteine and the closing phenylalanine or tryptophan. D genes are given only for firm matches. Rows give clone size only sometimes, using once, few, many, or a class for an expanded clone.

TRBV6-5	few	TRBJ2-5	-	CASSYYSSSKETQYF	TGTGCCAGCAGTTATTATTCGAGTTCGAAAGAGACCCAGTACTTC
TRBV6-5	-	TRBJ1-1	-	CASRNMGILEAFF	TGTGCCAGCAGGAACATGGGGATCCTTGAAGCTTTCTTT
TRBV29-1	-	TRBJ2-2	-	CSVVGPKMTGELFF	TGCAGCGTTGTTGGGCCGAAGATGACCGGGGAGCTGTTTTTT
TRBV6-5	-	TRBJ2-3	-	CASKDRDWTDTQYF	TGTGCCAGCAAAGACAGGGACTGGACAGATACGCAGTATTTT
TRBV20-1	-	TRBJ2-2	-	CRGGTSPGELFF	TGCAGGGGAGGAACTAGCCCCGGGGAGCTGTTTTTT
TRBV6-1	-	TRBJ2-7	TRBD1	CASRRDRANEQYF	TGTGCCAGTCGCCGGGACAGGGCAAACGAGCAGTACTTC
TRBV6-5	-	TRBJ1-2	TRBD1	CASSYGTGAAQGGYTF	TGTGCCAGCAGTTACGGGACAGGGGCCGCACAGGGTGGCTACACCTTC
TRBV19	-	TRBJ2-1	TRBD1	CASTLTGGYYNEQFF	TGTGCCAGTACCTTGACAGGGGGGTACTACAATGAGCAGTTCTTC
TRBV29-1	few	TRBJ2-1	-	CSVEGPKSSYNEQFF	TGCAGCGTCGAGGGACCTAAGAGCTCCTACAATGAGCAGTTCTTC
TRBV29-1	-	TRBJ1-1	-	CSVENSPNTEAFF	TGCAGCGTTGAAAACAGCCCGAACACTGAAGCTTTCTTT
TRBV29-1	-	TRBJ2-7	TRBD1	CSVDRGQGSYEQYF	TGCAGCGTTGATCGGGGACAGGGCTCCTACGAGCAGTACTTC
TRBV29-1	-	TRBJ1-2	-	CSVGMAGAGYTF	TGCAGCGTTGGGATGGCAGGGGCTGGCTACACCTTC
TRBV20-1	-	TRBJ1-2	-	CSAPGDGYTF	TGCAGTGCTCCAGGAGACGGCTACACCTTC
TRBV11-2	-	TRBJ2-3	-	CASSGLALFGPTDTQYF	TGTGCCAGCTCCGGGTTGGCACTTTTTGGTCCCACAGATACGCAGTATTTT
TRBV5-4	-	TRBJ2-5	TRBD2	CASSLASGRAETQYF	TGTGCCAGCAGCTTGGCTAGCGGGAGAGCGGAGACCCAGTACTTC
TRBV6-2/TRBV6-3	few	TRBJ1-5	-	CASNFHGQGNQPQHF	TGTGCCAGCAATTTCCACGGGCAAGGCAATCAGCCCCAGCATTTT
TRBV29-1	-	TRBJ2-5	-	CSVYRTQETQYF	TGCAGCGTGTATAGGACTCAAGAGACCCAGTACTTC
TRBV20-1	-	TRBJ1-3	-	CSAISRDTGNTIYF	TGCAGTGCTATTTCGAGGGACACTGGAAACACCATATATTTT
TRBV4-3	-	TRBJ2-1	TRBD2	CASSGLATHEQFF	TGCGCCAGCAGCGGACTAGCAACGCATGAGCAGTTCTTC
TRBV14	once	TRBJ1-2	-	CASSRAQPTNYGYTF	TGTGCCAGCAGCCGAGCACAGCCGACTAACTATGGCTACACCTTC
TRBV29-1	few	TRBJ2-7	TRBD1	CSATGTDVWEQYF	TGCAGCGCAACCGGGACAGACGTTTGGGAGCAGTACTTC
TRBV29-1	-	TRBJ1-2	-	CSVVNRDWDGYTF	TGCAGCGTGGTTAACAGGGACTGGGACGGCTACACCTTC
TRBV6-5	-	TRBJ2-2	TRBD1	CASNNLGQGSVGELFF	TGTGCCAGCAATAACTTGGGACAGGGTTCCGTCGGGGAGCTGTTTTTT
TRBV5-4	-	TRBJ2-7	-	CASSPGENYEQYF	TGTGCCAGCAGCCCGGGTGAGAACTACGAGCAGTACTTC
TRBV14	-	TRBJ1-4	-	CASSHRDANEKLFF	TGTGCCAGCAGCCACAGGGACGCTAATGAAAAACTGTTTTTT
TRBV27	-	TRBJ2-1	-	CASSPRSSYNEQFF	TGTGCCAGCTCTCCGCGGAGCTCCTACAATGAGCAGTTCTTC
TRBV29-1	-	TRBJ2-1	-	CSVGDRRLEQFF	TGCAGCGTTGGAGATCGGCGCCTTGAGCAGTTCTTC
TRBV29-1	-	TRBJ2-7	-	CSAKQQGSEQYF	TGCAGCGCTAAACAACAGGGTTCCGAGCAGTACTTC
TRBV6-6	-	TRBJ2-2	TRBD2	CASGPREDNAGELFF	TGTGCCAGCGGCCCACGGGAGGATAACGCCGGGGAGCTGTTTTTT
TRBV29-1	few	TRBJ2-1	TRBD2	CSVEGLAGTKNSYNEQFF	TGCAGCGTTGAAGGACTAGCGGGAACGAAAAACTCCTACAATGAGCAGTTCTTC
TRBV29-1	-	TRBJ2-7	TRBD1	CSVIGTGYDYEQYF	TGCAGCGTTATAGGGACAGGGTATGACTACGAGCAGTACTTC
TRBV19	once	TRBJ2-1	-	CASSHYYNEQFF	TGTGCCAGTAGCCATTACTACAATGAGCAGTTCTTC
TRBV6-2/TRBV6-3	-	TRBJ1-1	TRBD1	CASSYPAGQAMNTEAFF	TGTGCCAGCAGTTACCCAGCCGGACAGGCGATGAACACTGAAGCTTTCTTT
TRBV6-5	-	TRBJ2-1	-	CASSYSTTGVDEQFF	TGTGCCAGCAGTTACTCGACTACGGGAGTGGATGAGCAGTTCTTC
TRBV7-8	-	TRBJ2-3	TRBD2	CASSLLGGSRDTQYF	TGTGCCAGCAGCCTTCTTGGCGGGAGTAGAGATACGCAGTATTTT
TRBV20-1	-	TRBJ2-3	-	CSASEESGGDTQYF	TGCAGTGCTAGTGAAGAATCAGGAGGAGATACGCAGTATTTT
TRBV5-1	-	TRBJ2-5	-	CASGLAGREETQYF	TGCGCCAGCGGCTTGGCGGGACGAGAAGAGACCCAGTACTTC
TRBV30	-	TRBJ2-5	TRBD1	CAWNRGQKETQYF	TGTGCCTGGAACCGGGGACAGAAAGAGACCCAGTACTTC
TRBV28	once	TRBJ1-1	-	CASSLQGWDTEAFF	TGTGCCAGCAGCCTCCAGGGTTGGGACACTGAAGCTTTCTTT
TRBV13	-	TRBJ1-2	-	CASSLEGQGMKYGYTF	TGTGCCAGCAGCTTAGAGGGGCAGGGTATGAAATATGGCTACACCTTC
TRBV20-1	-	TRBJ2-7	TRBD1	CSVKTWTRDRSYEQYF	TGCAGTGTGAAAACTTGGACCCGGGACAGATCCTACGAGCAGTACTTC
TRBV2	-	TRBJ2-1	TRBD1	CASILRGQANEQFF	TGTGCCAGCATCCTCAGGGGGCAGGCCAATGAGCAGTTCTTC
TRBV12-3/TRBV12-4	once	TRBJ1-6	TRBD1	CASSYQQGPGNSPLHF	TGTGCCAGCAGTTATCAACAGGGGCCGGGTAATTCACCCCTCCACTTT
TRBV13	-	TRBJ2-7	-	CASSFFRDYEQYF	TGTGCCAGCAGCTTTTTCAGGGACTACGAGCAGTACTTC
TRBV27	-	TRBJ2-7	-	CASRPLTLFEEQYF	TGTGCCAGCAGACCCCTGACCCTTTTCGAGGAGCAGTACTTC
TRBV12-3/TRBV12-4	-	TRBJ2-7	TRBD2	CASSLISGGPTYEQYF	TGTGCCAGCAGTTTAATTAGCGGGGGGCCTACCTACGAGCAGTACTTC
TRBV29-1	-	TRBJ2-7	TRBD2	CSVDTGGYEQYF	TGCAGCGTTGACACGGGAGGTTACGAGCAGTACTTC
TRBV29-1	-	TRBJ2-7	-	CSVVEGQTYEQYF	TGCAGCGTTGTAGAGGGGCAAACCTACGAGCAGTACTTC
TRBV6-6	-	TRBJ2-2	TRBD1	CASIHSLQRGLTGELFF	TGTGCCAGCATCCATTCGTTGCAGAGGGGGCTGACCGGGGAGCTGTTTTTT
TRBV29-1	-	TRBJ2-3	TRBD1	CSAVPGQGTDTQYF	TGCAGCGCCGTCCCGGGACAGGGCACAGATACGCAGTATTTT
TRBV29-1	-	TRBJ1-1	-	CSVEESVNEAFF	TGCAGCGTTGAAGAGTCAGTGAATGAAGCTTTCTTT